This T cell receptor beta chain stems from a study of shared clonotypes between healthy human individuals. On the study more broadly: Donors had three CD4 naive, three CD4 memory, two CD8 naive and one CD8 memory plate apiece. Whole-study results and caveats: Rarefaction showed that sequencing of sorted subsets was incomplete (despite large depth).

The CDR3 has 17 residues. J gave up 7 bases and V 1 base, and 12 bases lay outside the gene matches. CDR1 is KGHSH and CDR2 is LQKENI in the germline V gene. Across several immunoSEQ plates, the genomic DNA of each subset was split evenly. Profiling relied on immunoSEQ multiplex PCR, and the TCRdb table lists in-frame clones only, not all of them. Here the sample spans 1,100,000 or so clones, 70% to 80% being singletons. As regards this clone: What it binds is unknown.

The clonotype originates from a man aged 18-30 years in good health. Some clones in this sample may be carry-over from other donors' samples. The V gene is TRBV18, the J gene TRBJ2-1; 8 nucleotides match TRBD2. Specimen: memory CD4+ T cells from PBMCs. Subset of the sample: CD45RA-negative fraction. The CDR3 reads CASSPLPAGGFGNEQFF. The CDR3 nucleotides are TGTGCCAGCTCACCACTTCCGGCGGGAGGTTTTGGGAATGAGCAGTTCTTC.